A selection of T cell receptor beta chains follows, all from one sample in a study of cytomegalovirus exposure and HLA in healthy donors. Sequencing used immunoSEQ multiplex PCR; TCRdb keeps in-frame clones, though not all of them. Of about 150,000 clones in the sample, approximately 88% are singletons; the top ten hold 0.95% to 1.5%. The sample consisted of PBMCs. The receptors derive from a boy aged 2 to 10 in good health and CMV-seronegative. The CDR3 runs from the conserved cysteine through the conserved F or W. D genes are given only for firm matches. Where a row states a size, it is once, few, many or the class of an expanded clone; other rows omit it.

j_gene	d_gene	abundance	v_gene	CDR3aa	CDR3nt
TRBJ1-1	.	.	TRBV27	CAPFNTEAFF	TGTGCCCCTTTTAACACTGAAGCTTTCTTT
TRBJ2-7	TRBD2	.	TRBV27	CASSLVGGSYEQYF	TGTGCCAGCAGTTTAGTGGGAGGGTCCTACGAGCAGTACTTC
TRBJ2-1	TRBD2	.	TRBV15	CATSREAAGGYNEQFF	TGTGCCACCAGCAGAGAGGCGGCGGGGGGATACAATGAGCAGTTCTTC
TRBJ1-6	TRBD1	.	TRBV5-1	CASTRGTGAYSPLHF	TGCGCCAGCACTCGGGGGACAGGGGCCTATTCACCCCTCCACTTT
TRBJ1-6	TRBD1	.	TRBV27	CASSLGQGGYSPLHF	TGTGCCAGCAGTCTGGGACAGGGGGGCTATTCACCCCTCCACTTT
TRBJ2-6	TRBD1	.	TRBV19	CASSIQTGQGANVLTF	TGTGCCAGTAGTATCCAGACAGGGCAAGGGGCCAACGTCCTGACTTTC
TRBJ2-3	TRBD2	.	TRBV7-3	CASSLMGGLAGTTDTQYF	TGTGCCAGCAGCTTAATGGGGGGACTAGCGGGAACCACAGATACGCAGTATTTT
TRBJ2-2	.	.	TRBV5-1	CASSRTRAGPTGELFF	TGCGCCAGCAGCCGCACCCGGGCGGGTCCCACCGGGGAGCTGTTTTTT
TRBJ2-1	TRBD2	.	TRBV2	CASRPPGLAVYNEQFF	TGTGCCAGCAGGCCCCCGGGACTAGCGGTTTACAATGAGCAGTTCTTC
TRBJ1-4	.	few	TRBV6-5	CASSYDPGANEKLFF	TGTGCCAGCAGTTACGATCCAGGGGCTAATGAAAAACTGTTTTTT
TRBJ1-2	TRBD1	.	TRBV14	CASSLYRDSRYGYTF	TGTGCCAGCAGCCTTTACCGGGACAGCCGCTATGGCTACACCTTC
TRBJ1-5	TRBD1	.	TRBV29-1	CSVSQGDQPQHF	TGCAGCGTTTCTCAGGGGGATCAGCCCCAGCATTTT
TRBJ1-2	.	few	TRBV4-1	CASSQVGTGYGYTF	TGCGCCAGCAGCCAAGTAGGGACTGGCTATGGCTACACCTTC
TRBJ2-1	TRBD2	.	TRBV5-6	CASSYGPGTSGRANNEQFF	TGTGCCAGCAGCTACGGACCCGGGACTAGCGGGAGGGCCAACAATGAGCAGTTCTTC
TRBJ2-1	TRBD2	.	TRBV19	CASSRQGLAGNNEQFF	TGTGCCAGTAGTAGGCAAGGACTAGCGGGAAACAATGAGCAGTTCTTC
TRBJ1-4	TRBD1	.	TRBV4-1	CTSSQEPGQANEKLFF	TGCACCAGCAGCCAAGAACCGGGACAGGCTAATGAAAAACTGTTTTTT
TRBJ2-7	TRBD2	once	TRBV6-1	CASSERLAGAYEQYF	TGTGCCAGCAGTGAACGACTAGCGGGAGCTTACGAGCAGTACTTC
TRBJ1-1	.	few	TRBV29-1	CSVRGGSWTEAFF	TGCAGCGTGAGGGGGGGGTCGTGGACTGAAGCTTTCTTT
TRBJ2-1	TRBD2	once	TRBV6-5	CASSLSGGRNEQFF	TGTGCCAGCAGTCTTAGCGGGGGCAGGAATGAGCAGTTCTTC
TRBJ1-2	TRBD1	once	TRBV13	CASSSDRDGYTF	TGTGCCAGCAGCTCGGACAGGGACGGCTACACCTTC
TRBJ2-1	TRBD2	.	TRBV7-2	CASSLGGLAGAFNEQFF	TGTGCCAGCAGCCTTGGGGGACTAGCGGGAGCCTTTAATGAGCAGTTCTTC
TRBJ2-5	.	.	TRBV19	CASSMEVGSGVETQYF	TGTGCCAGTAGTATGGAGGTGGGAAGTGGGGTTGAGACCCAGTACTTC
TRBJ1-6	TRBD1	.	TRBV4-3	CASSQDTGVSPLHF	TGCGCCAGCAGCCAAGATACAGGGGTGTCACCCCTCCACTTT
TRBJ2-5	TRBD2	once	TRBV4-1	CASSQSSGGPEAETQYF	TGCGCCAGCAGCCAGTCTAGCGGGGGACCAGAAGCGGAGACCCAGTACTTC
TRBJ1-1	TRBD1	.	TRBV2	CASSGQGAWSTEAFF	TGTGCCAGCAGTGGACAGGGCGCTTGGAGCACTGAAGCTTTCTTT
TRBJ1-2	TRBD1	.	TRBV6-6	CASSPPRTGFNYGYTF	TGTGCCAGCAGCCCACCCAGGACAGGGTTTAACTATGGCTACACCTTC
TRBJ1-1	.	.	TRBV19	CASSPTGRRFTEAFF	TGTGCCAGTAGCCCGACCGGCAGGAGGTTCACTGAAGCTTTCTTT
TRBJ2-2	.	.	TRBV6-5	CASSYTGTGELFF	TGTGCCAGCAGTTACACAGGGACCGGGGAGCTGTTTTTT
TRBJ2-3	.	.	TRBV25-1	CASSEWGGARDTQYF	TGTGCCAGCAGTGAATGGGGGGGGGCCCGAGATACGCAGTATTTT
TRBJ2-4	TRBD1	.	TRBV5-4	CASSWGGTGGQNIQYF	TGTGCCAGCAGCTGGGGAGGGACAGGGGGCCAAAACATTCAGTACTTC
TRBJ2-3	TRBD1	.	TRBV19	CASSPRTGMTTDTQYF	TGTGCCAGTAGTCCAAGGACAGGCATGACCACAGATACGCAGTATTTT
TRBJ2-5	.	.	TRBV2	CASSGQTQETQYF	TGTGCCAGCAGTGGACAGACCCAAGAGACCCAGTACTTC
TRBJ1-5	TRBD1	.	TRBV27	CASSLGQKNQPQHF	TGTGCCAGCAGTTTGGGACAGAAAAATCAGCCCCAGCATTTT
TRBJ2-5	.	few	TRBV25-1	CASSTAGTRETQYF	TGTGCCAGCAGTACGGCGGGGACTCGAGAGACCCAGTACTTC
TRBJ2-5	TRBD1	.	TRBV30	CAWNRGAEETQYF	TGTGCCTGGAACAGGGGTGCCGAAGAGACCCAGTACTTC
TRBJ2-7	TRBD2	.	TRBV10-3	CAISPGTSGSHEQYF	TGTGCCATCAGTCCCGGGACTAGCGGGAGTCACGAGCAGTACTTC